Presented here are 20 T cell receptor beta chains from one specimen sequenced in a study of T cells in Graves' hyperthyroidism and ophthalmopathy (dated by TCRdb to the late 2010s). Library construction relied on multiplex PCR. The listed sequencing device is Illumina HiSeq 2000. The TCR beta CDR3 regions were amplified from the RNA transcripts. The first round of RT-PCR for the TCR CDR3 was performed with the HTBI primer set and the Qiagen OneStep RT-PCR kit. TCRdb applied fastp at Q25 and MiXCR to the public reads, then kept only in-frame beta chains. A single entry per CDR3 protein holds the most common genes and DNA from its merged rows. The sample table shows about 840,000 distinct CDR3 sequences, and roughly 40% are seen once. The ten biggest clones cover 7% to 10% of the sample. Sequencing was carried out using blood. These receptors were taken from a man in his late teens or twenties with Graves' hyperthyroidism.

V and J are TRBV5-6 and TRBJ2-7, with 7 positions matching TRBD1. The CDR3 loop spans 13 amino acids. Germline CDR1 is SGHDT and CDR2 is YYEEEE. Germline trimming cut 0 bases from V and 10 bases from J; bases unmatched to any gene: 7. CDR3 loop: CASSLADRPAQYF. The CDR3 DNA is TGTGCCAGCAGCTTGGCGGACAGGCCCGCCCAGTACTTC.

The chain joins TRBV7-8 to TRBJ2-7; D not certain. Trimming stripped 5 bases from V and 3 bases from J, with 14 bases between. Germline V gene sequence: CDR1 SGHVS, CDR2 FQNEAQ. CDR3 size: 14 residues. CDR3 residues: CASSAPERNYEQYF. In DNA form, the CDR3 reads TGTGCCAGCAGCGCCCCGGAGCGAAACTACGAGCAGTACTTC.

In this sample, this clonotype turned up a few times. The chain couples TRBV7-6 to TRBJ1-1, with 7 positions matching TRBD1. Germline CDR1 and CDR2: SGHVS and FNYEAQ. V shed 2 bases, J shed 7 bases, and the junction held 4 bases outside the gene matches. The CDR3 covers 13 residues. CDR3 residues: CASSLKGADEAFF. CDR3 DNA sequence: TGTGCCAGCAGCTTAAAGGGGGCAGATGAAGCTTTCTTT.

The rearrangement uses TRBV11-2 and TRBJ1-1; 9 positions match TRBD1. CDR3 size: 14 residues. V lost 5 bases, J lost 6 bases, and 7 bases stayed unmatched. Germline CDR1 and CDR2: SGHAT and FQNNGV. CDR3 DNA: TGTGCCAGCAGCCCGGGACAGGGAAGCTCTGAAGCTTTCTTT. It codes for CASSPGQGSSEAFF.

This clonotype was seen ten or more times. One end of the junction is discordant with germline, which a read error may explain. The J gene is TRBJ2-7, the V gene TRBV5-1; TRBD1 matches 7 bases. This CDR3 spans 13 amino acids. Germline CDR1 and CDR2: SGHRS and YFSETQ. DNA of the CDR3: TGTGCCAGCAGCTTAGGGACAGTCTACGAGCAGTACTTC. This gives the protein CASSLGTVYEQYF.

This clonotype was counted only a few times. The chain carries TRBV6-1 and TRBJ1-2; weak D call: TRBD1 (6 bases). In germline, CDR1 is MNHNS, CDR2 SASEGT. This CDR3 has 14 amino acids. V gave up 9 bases and J gave up 2 bases, with 16 bases separating them. The CDR3 spells CASSPRTENYGYTF. The CDR3 DNA reads as TGTGCCAGTAGTCCACGGACAGAGAACTATGGCTACACCTTC.

The gene calls are TRBV12-3 or TRBV12-4 and TRBJ2-7; D possibly matches TRBD1 or TRBD2 (5 bases each). V was cut by 7 bases and J by 0 bases, with 13 bases left in between. CDR3 length equals 14 residues. This CDR3 reads CASMSGTDSYEQYF. In DNA, the CDR3 is TGTGCCAGCATGTCCGGGACGGACTCCTACGAGCAGTACTTC.

The chain employs TRBV7-9 and TRBJ2-2; D possibly corresponds to TRBD2 (5 bases). Germline V gives CDR1 SEHNR, CDR2 FQNEAQ (reference sequence). V dropped 2 bases and J dropped 6 bases, with 16 bases sitting between them. This CDR3 has 16 residues. CDR3 protein: CASSLSFGEKSGELFF. In DNA form, the CDR3 reads TGTGCCAGCAGCTTAAGTTTCGGGGAGAAGTCCGGGGAGCTGTTTTTT.

CDR3 loop: CASKGGRDYGNTIYF. The CDR3 nucleotides are TGTGCCAGCAAGGGGGGGCGCGACTATGGAAACACCATATATTTT. The chain couples TRBV7-6 to TRBJ1-3; possible D gene TRBD1, 6 bases. The CDR3 length is 15 residues. The V and J ends lost 7 bases and 3 bases respectively, with 16 bases between them. Germline-derived CDR1 and CDR2 are SGHVS and FNYEAQ.

This clonotype was seen more than once but under ten times. This chain links TRBV12-3 or TRBV12-4 with TRBJ2-5; possible D gene TRBD2, 6 bases. CDR3 length: 15 amino acids. Trimming took off 6 bases at V and 0 bases at J, with 14 bases between the two ends. The DNA for the CDR3 is TGTGCCAGCAGCTCGGGGGATACGTACCAAGAGACCCAGTACTTC. Its translation is CASSSGDTYQETQYF.

In this sample, this clonotype turned up many times. This chain connects TRBV10-2 to TRBJ2-5; D perhaps matches TRBD1 (6 bases). This CDR3 has 13 residues. The V gene's germline CDR1 is WSHSY and CDR2 SAAADI. Deletions cut 7 bases from V and 3 bases from J, with 12 bases between. The DNA for the CDR3 is TGCGCCAGCATGATAGGGGGAGAAGAGACCCAGTACTTC. Translation gives CASMIGGEETQYF.

This chain joins TRBV2 and TRBJ1-6, with 10 bases lining up with TRBD1. The CDR3 has 17 amino acids. V dropped 7 bases and J dropped 4; count of bases not matched to a gene: 10. Germline CDR1 and CDR2: SNHLY and FYNNEI. The CDR3 sequence: CASKGQGVTKYNSPLHF. As DNA, the CDR3 is TGTGCCAGCAAAGGACAGGGGGTAACCAAATATAATTCACCCCTCCACTTT.

V usage is TRBV10-3 and J usage is TRBJ1-5; D ambiguous. The CDR3 totals 15 residues. CDR1 and CDR2 (germline): ENHRY, SYGVKD. Trimming pared 10 bases from V and 4 bases from J, leaving 20 bases between. In DNA form, the CDR3 reads TGTGCCAGCATCAGAAGTGGATTCGGAAATCAGCCCCAGCATTTT. This encodes CASIRSGFGNQPQHF.

This clonotype was seen a few times. This rearrangement joins TRBV7-3 to TRBJ1-2; D remains unclear. CDR3 length: 18 amino acids. Germline values: CDR1 SGHTA, CDR2 FQGTGA. Trimming left V 4 bases short and J 2 bases short, with 23 bases between. CDR3 bases: TGTGCCAGCAGCTCCCGCCGTGGGGTACCCCCTACAAACTATGGCTACACCTTC. Its protein is CASSSRRGVPPTNYGYTF. Full variable domain (rest looked up from reference TRBV7-3 and TRBJ1-2): GAGVSQTPSNKVTEKGKYVELRCDPISGHTALYWYRQSLGQGPEFLIYFQGTGAADDSGLPNDRFFAVRPEGSVSTLKIQRTERGDSAVYLCASSSRRGVPPTNYGYTFGSGTRLTVV.

This clonotype was found many times. V usage is TRBV15 and J usage is TRBJ1-2; D remains unclear. Germline V lookup: CDR1 LNHNV, CDR2 YYDKDF (reference sequence). The length of the CDR3 is 16 residues. Trimming took off 5 bases at V and 1 base at J, with 17 bases between the two ends. The CDR3 region has the DNA TGTGCCACCAGCGGCGAGAGACACGAACTTAACTATGGCTACACCTTC. Its translation: CATSGERHELNYGYTF.

Many counts were recorded for this clonotype. The chain couples TRBV29-1 to TRBJ2-2; D unresolved. The germline gives CDR1 SQVTM, CDR2 ANQGSEA. Trimming stripped 3 bases from V and 0 bases from J, with 8 bases between. The length of the CDR3 is 14 residues. CDR3 sequence (DNA): TGCAGCGTTGACCTGCCTACGAACACCGGGGAGCTGTTTTTT. This codes for CSVDLPTNTGELFF.

In its sample, this clonotype was seen many times. The chain uses TRBV10-3 and TRBJ1-2; the D is unclear. V was cut by 6 bases and J by 4 bases, with 18 bases left in between. CDR1 ENHRY and CDR2 SYGVKD come from the germline V gene. The CDR3 totals 15 residues. CDR3 nucleotides: TGTGCCATCAGGCCTTCATGGGTGATCGGCTATGGCTACACCTTC. Its protein product is CAIRPSWVIGYGYTF.

The gene calls are TRBV15 and TRBJ1-5; tentative D call: TRBD1 (5 bases). Trimming took off 1 base at V and 11 bases at J, with 21 bases between the two ends. The CDR3 has 16 residues. The germline V gene encodes CDR1 LNHNV and CDR2 YYDKDF (reference sequence). The CDR3 reads CATSRGSRQYQETQHF. The CDR3 DNA reads as TGTGCCACCAGCAGAGGCTCGAGACAGTACCAAGAGACCCAGCATTTT.

This chain uses TRBV6-5 with TRBJ2-5; 10 nucleotides match TRBD2. This CDR3 is built from 15 residues. V shed 2 bases, J shed 5 bases, and the junction held 5 bases outside the gene matches. Germline V lookup: CDR1 MNHEY, CDR2 SVGAGI. CDR3 DNA sequence: TGTGCCAGCAGTTACCTAGCGGGAGATTCCGAGACCCAGTACTTC. Encoded protein: CASSYLAGDSETQYF.

The chain couples TRBV5-8 to TRBJ1-5; D is uncertain. Trimming removed 6 bases from V and 11 bases from J, with 12 bases in between. Germline CDR1 and CDR2: SGHTS and YDEGEE. The CDR3 sequence is 11 residues long. The CDR3 spells CASTNSLAQHF. The CDR3 DNA reads as TGTGCCAGCACAAACAGCCTTGCCCAGCATTTT.